The clone carrying this T cell receptor (beta chain) was seen repeatedly, ten times or more. The antigen is unknown. CDR1 is SGHKS and CDR2 is YYEKEE in the germline V gene (reference sequence). The V and J ends lost 3 bases and 3 bases respectively, with 13 bases between them. The CDR3 has 15 residues. The data originate from a study of T cell repertoires in cytomegalovirus infection. Notes on the study in general: CMV-specific TCR beta clonotypes restricted by HLA-C dominated the ex vivo response.

One entry per CDR3 protein results from TCRdb running MiXCR on the reads. The data show about 140,000 distinct CDR3 sequences, with about 6.3% seen just once and around 17% held by the top ten. This clonotype was obtained from a human donor in good health (CMV status not recorded). Some clones in this sample may be carry-over from other donors' samples. The chain carries TRBV5-5 and TRBJ2-1; D gene unclear. What was sequenced was PBMCs. The chain's CDR3 is CASSWTILDYNEQFF. The CDR3 coding sequence is TGTGCCAGCAGCTGGACCATTCTCGACTACAATGAGCAGTTCTTC.